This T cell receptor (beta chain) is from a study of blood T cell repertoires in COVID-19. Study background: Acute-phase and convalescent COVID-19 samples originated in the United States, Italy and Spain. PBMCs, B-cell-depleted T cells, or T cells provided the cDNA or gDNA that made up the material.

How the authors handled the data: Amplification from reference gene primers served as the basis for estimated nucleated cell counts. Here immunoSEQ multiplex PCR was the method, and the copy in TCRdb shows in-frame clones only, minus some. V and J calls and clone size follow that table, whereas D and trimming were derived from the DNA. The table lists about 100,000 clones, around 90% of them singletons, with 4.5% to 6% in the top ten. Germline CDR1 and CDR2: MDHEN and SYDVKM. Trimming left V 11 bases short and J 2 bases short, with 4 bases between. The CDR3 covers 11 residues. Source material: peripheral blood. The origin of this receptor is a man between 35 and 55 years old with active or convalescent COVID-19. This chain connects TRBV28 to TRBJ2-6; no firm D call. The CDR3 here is CAVAGANVLTF. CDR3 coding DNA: TGTGCCGTAGCTGGGGCCAACGTCCTGACTTTC.